The 15 T cell receptor beta chains in this list originate from one sample, sequenced in a study of T cell responses to AZD1222 COVID-19 vaccine. TCRdb's copy holds only in-frame clones and misses some; the assay was immunoSEQ multiplex PCR. The data hold 90,000 to 120,000 clones, with under 95% observed a single time. The sequencing used peripheral blood, collected on day 0 of AZD1222 vaccination. These receptors were collected from an adult in good health.

This clone was seen once. The rearrangement links TRBV18 to TRBJ1-1; no firm D call. Germline V gene sequence: CDR1 KGHSH, CDR2 LQKENI. CDR3 length equals 13 residues. Trimming took off 2 bases at V and 6 bases at J, with 10 bases between the two ends. CDR3 DNA sequence: TGTGCCAGCTCACCAATCGGGGTCTCTGAAGCTTTCTTT. This gives the protein CASSPIGVSEAFF.

This chain uses TRBV21-1 with TRBJ1-2; the table's D call of TRBD1 was not tested on the DNA. TRBV21-1 is marked as a pseudogene. The CDR3 consists of 16 residues. In DNA form, the CDR3 reads TGTGCCAGCAGCAAGGAGACAGGGACAGGGGACTATGGCTACACCTTC. Translation gives CASSKETGTGDYGYTF.

The gene calls are TRBV3-1 (or the pseudogene TRBV3-2) and TRBJ1-3; the match to TRBD1 covers 7 bases. With V trimmed by 1 base and J by 0 bases, 3 bases remained unmatched. Per germline, CDR1 LGHDT and CDR2 YNNKEL (reference sequence). The CDR3 is 16 residues long. CDR3 DNA: TGTGCCAGCAGCCAAGGGACAGGACTCTCTGGAAACACCATATATTTT. Its translation is CASSQGTGLSGNTIYF.

The chain is built from TRBV13 and TRBJ2-2; D possibly uses TRBD1 or TRBD2 (5 bases each). Germline CDR1 PRHDT, CDR2 FYEKMQ (reference sequence). The CDR3 extends over 16 amino acids. Trimming removed 2 bases at V and 3 bases at J, with 13 bases between. The CDR3: CASSLRIGAYTGELFF. CDR3 coding DNA: TGTGCCAGCAGCTTAAGAATCGGGGCTTACACCGGGGAGCTGTTTTTT.

A single count supports this clone. V is TRBV18 and J is TRBJ1-1; D is ambiguous. Germline CDR1 KGHSH, CDR2 LQKENI. The CDR3 totals 13 residues. With 2 bases removed from V and 1 base from J, the gap between germline ends came to 5 bases. CDR3 residues: CASSPKTNTEAFF. The CDR3 DNA reads TGTGCCAGCTCACCAAAGACGAACACTGAAGCTTTCTTT.

The V and J genes are TRBV19 and TRBJ2-2; the match to TRBD2 covers 7 bases. This CDR3 is 14 amino acids long. The germline V gene has CDR1 LNHDA and CDR2 SQIVND (reference sequence). The J segment lost 3 bases and the V segment lost 5 bases, leaving 3 bases of the junction unmatched. The CDR3 here is CASSRGEYTGELFF. In nucleotides, the CDR3 is TGTGCCAGTAGTCGGGGGGAATACACCGGGGAGCTGTTTTTT. Supplemented by reference TRBV19 and TRBJ2-2, the full variable domain reads DGGITQSPKYLFRKEGQNVTLSCEQNLNHDAMYWYRQDPGQGLRLIYYSQIVNDFQKGDIAEGYSVSREKKESFPLTVTSAQKNPTAFYLCASSRGEYTGELFFGEGSRLTVL.

CDR3: CASSFPGRTEAFF. Written as DNA, the CDR3 is TGTGCCAGCAGTTTCCCGGGACGCACTGAAGCTTTCTTT. The rearrangement uses TRBV27 and TRBJ1-1, with D tentatively TRBD1 (5 bases). Germline CDR1 is MNHEY and CDR2 is SMNVEV (reference sequence). Trimming left V 3 bases short and J 4 bases short, with 9 bases between. The CDR3 has 13 amino acids.

The chain combines TRBV15 with TRBJ1-2; D may be TRBD1 (6 bases). Trimming stripped 5 bases from V and 4 bases from J, with 17 bases between. Germline V gene data show CDR1 as LNHNV and CDR2 as YYDKDF (reference sequence). CDR3 length: 15 residues. This CDR3 reads CATSAQKGGAYGYTF. The CDR3 DNA sequence: TGTGCCACCAGCGCCCAGAAAGGGGGAGCCTATGGCTACACCTTC.

The chain employs TRBV12-3 or TRBV12-4 and TRBJ1-2; TRBD1 aligns across 9 bases. This CDR3 is built from 13 residues. Trimming took 3 bases from V and 5 from J; bases not matched to a gene: 1. CDR3 loop: CASSLGTGYGYTF. CDR3 DNA sequence: TGTGCCAGCAGTTTGGGGACAGGGTATGGCTACACCTTC.

The chain combines TRBV6-2 or TRBV6-3 with TRBJ2-2; TRBD2 matches 9 bases. J was trimmed by 1 base and V by 6 bases; bases with no gene match: 6. CDR3 length equals 16 residues. Looked up from germline, CDR1 is MNHEY and CDR2 is SVGEGT. The CDR3 DNA follows: TGTGCCAGCAGCCCGATTAGCGGGGGGAACACCGGGGAGCTGTTTTTT. Translation: CASSPISGGNTGELFF.

The CDR3 region has the DNA TGTGCCAGCAGCCCGAGGGGTATCCGAGATACGCAGTATTTT. It is translated as CASSPRGIRDTQYF. This chain uses TRBV7-2 with TRBJ2-3; either TRBD1 or TRBD2 may supply D (5 bases each). V was shortened by 5 bases and J by 5 bases, with 14 bases between the two germline ends. The germline V gene has CDR1 SGHTA and CDR2 FQGNSA. The CDR3 is 14 amino acids.

The chain links TRBV7-3 to TRBJ2-1; D may be TRBD1 or TRBD2 (6 bases each). Germline V gene sequence: CDR1 SGHTA, CDR2 FQGTGA. The V gene lost 2 bases and the J gene lost 5 bases, with 13 bases spanning the gap. The CDR3 extends over 15 amino acids. In DNA form, the CDR3 reads TGTGCCAGCAGCTTACCGGGGGCAGTTAACAATGAGCAGTTCTTC. Protein product: CASSLPGAVNNEQFF. Drawing the rest from reference TRBV7-3 and TRBJ2-1, the complete variable domain is GAGVSQTPSNKVTEKGKYVELRCDPISGHTALYWYRQSLGQGPEFLIYFQGTGAADDSGLPNDRFFAVRPEGSVSTLKIQRTERGDSAVYLCASSLPGAVNNEQFFGPGTRLTVL.

The genes are TRBV9 and TRBJ2-3; a possible D gene is TRBD2 (5 bases). The CDR3 contains 16 residues. Trimming stripped 5 bases from V and 4 bases from J, with 20 bases between. Germline CDR1 and CDR2: SGDLS and YYNGEE. The CDR3 DNA reads TGTGCCAGCAGTACGACGGCCGGGAACGGGGCAGATACGCAGTATTTT. It translates to CASSTTAGNGADTQYF.

The genes are TRBV14 and TRBJ1-6; unclear D gene. Per the germline V gene, CDR1 is SGHDN and CDR2 is FVKESK. The germline V and J ends were trimmed by 4 bases and 8 bases, with 9 bases remaining between them. The CDR3 totals 13 residues. The DNA for the CDR3 is TGTGCCAGCAGCCTGTTATTGGATTCACCCCTCCACTTT. The encoded protein is CASSLLLDSPLHF.

CDR3 bases: TGTGCCAGCAGTTTAAACCCTAGTAGGGAGCAGTTCTTC. It codes for CASSLNPSREQFF. This chain joins TRBV27 and TRBJ2-1, with no clear D. The CDR3 covers 13 residues. CDR1 MNHEY and CDR2 SMNVEV come from the germline V gene (reference sequence). Trimming took off 2 bases at V and 10 bases at J, with 12 bases between the two ends.